A selection of T cell receptor beta chains follows, all from one sample in a study of blood T cell repertoires in COVID-19. The protocol was immunoSEQ multiplex PCR, while the TCRdb copy is restricted to in-frame clones and leaves out a portion. The sample records 200,000 to 250,000 clones, just over 85% being singletons. Sequenced: peripheral blood. The receptors derive from a man aged 18 to 30 with active or convalescent COVID-19. Both conserved end residues are part of each CDR3. Fields, in order: D gene, clone size, V gene, J gene, CDR3 DNA, CDR3 protein. The D gene is left open where the match is weak. Size is stated for part of the rows, as once, few or many counts, or as a class when the clone is expanded.

d_call: TRBD2
clone_size: .
v_call: TRBV5-8
j_call: TRBJ2-3
cdr3_nt: TGTGCCAGCAGCCTCGGACTAGCGGGAGTAACAGATACGCAGTATTTT
cdr3_aa: CASSLGLAGVTDTQYF

d_call: .
clone_size: .
v_call: TRBV6-5
j_call: TRBJ2-2
cdr3_nt: TGTGCCAGCAGTTATTGGGCCACTTTCCCTGGGGAGCTGTTTTTT
cdr3_aa: CASSYWATFPGELFF

d_call: TRBD1
clone_size: .
v_call: TRBV9
j_call: TRBJ2-7
cdr3_nt: TGTGCCAGCAGCGTTGCCGGGACAGCGAGCTCCTACGAGCAGTACTTC
cdr3_aa: CASSVAGTASSYEQYF

d_call: TRBD1
clone_size: .
v_call: TRBV5-4
j_call: TRBJ1-2
cdr3_nt: TGTGCCAGCAGCCCGGGACAGGCGATCTATGGCTACACCTTC
cdr3_aa: CASSPGQAIYGYTF

d_call: .
clone_size: .
v_call: TRBV12-3/TRBV12-4
j_call: TRBJ1-1
cdr3_nt: TGTGCCAGCACCCTCAGTGAGAACACTGAAGCTTTCTTT
cdr3_aa: CASTLSENTEAFF

d_call: TRBD1
clone_size: once
v_call: TRBV2
j_call: TRBJ1-1
cdr3_nt: TGTGCCAGCAGTGAGGGACAGGGGATCACTGAAGCTTTCTTT
cdr3_aa: CASSEGQGITEAFF

d_call: TRBD1
clone_size: few
v_call: TRBV2
j_call: TRBJ1-5
cdr3_nt: TGTGCCAGCACATTGGGACAGGGTCCTCAGCCCCAGCATTTT
cdr3_aa: CASTLGQGPQPQHF

d_call: .
clone_size: .
v_call: TRBV5-1
j_call: TRBJ2-7
cdr3_nt: TGCGCCAGCAGCTCCGAGTACGAGCAGTACTTC
cdr3_aa: CASSSEYEQYF

d_call: .
clone_size: .
v_call: TRBV27
j_call: TRBJ1-2
cdr3_nt: TGTGCCAGCAGTTTATGGTACAGGGAAGGGGTCAGAGATGGCTACACCTTC
cdr3_aa: CASSLWYREGVRDGYTF

d_call: .
clone_size: .
v_call: TRBV7-2
j_call: TRBJ1-4
cdr3_nt: TGTGCCAGCAGCTTAGAGGGGGTCTCAAATGAAAAACTGTTTTTT
cdr3_aa: CASSLEGVSNEKLFF

d_call: .
clone_size: .
v_call: TRBV29-1
j_call: TRBJ1-1
cdr3_nt: TGCAGCGTTGGATCCGGCCTTCGGGACACTGAAGCTTTCTTT
cdr3_aa: CSVGSGLRDTEAFF

d_call: .
clone_size: .
v_call: TRBV7-9
j_call: TRBJ1-4
cdr3_nt: TGTGCCAGCAGCCCCTCGGGGCGGCGGGGAAGTGAAAAACTGTTTTTT
cdr3_aa: CASSPSGRRGSEKLFF

d_call: .
clone_size: .
v_call: TRBV27
j_call: TRBJ1-5
cdr3_nt: TGTGCCAGCAGTATTTCCTATTTCAATCAGCCCCAGCATTTT
cdr3_aa: CASSISYFNQPQHF

d_call: .
clone_size: .
v_call: TRBV7-2
j_call: TRBJ2-1
cdr3_nt: TGTGCCAGCAGCTCCCGGGGAGTCTCCTCTCTTCTCTCCTACAATGAGCAGTTCTTC
cdr3_aa: CASSSRGVSSLLSYNEQFF

d_call: .
clone_size: .
v_call: TRBV30
j_call: TRBJ1-2
cdr3_nt: TGTGCCTGGAGTTGGCAGAGACAGAGATATGGCTACACCTTC
cdr3_aa: CAWSWQRQRYGYTF

d_call: .
clone_size: .
v_call: TRBV19
j_call: TRBJ1-3
cdr3_nt: TGTGCCAGTAGCGGACTGGGCGTAGAGGAAAACACCATATATTTT
cdr3_aa: CASSGLGVEENTIYF

d_call: TRBD1
clone_size: .
v_call: TRBV7-9
j_call: TRBJ1-2
cdr3_nt: TGTGCCAGCAGCTTCTTCGGACAGGCCTCTAACTATGGCTACACCTTC
cdr3_aa: CASSFFGQASNYGYTF

d_call: .
clone_size: .
v_call: TRBV6-1
j_call: TRBJ2-7
cdr3_nt: TGTGCCAGCAGTGACATAACCGTTGGAGGTTACGAGCAGTACTTC
cdr3_aa: CASSDITVGGYEQYF

d_call: .
clone_size: .
v_call: TRBV30
j_call: TRBJ1-1
cdr3_nt: TGTGCCTGGTTTCGGGGGACGAACACTGAAGCTTTCTTT
cdr3_aa: CAWFRGTNTEAFF

d_call: .
clone_size: .
v_call: TRBV30
j_call: TRBJ2-5
cdr3_nt: TGTGCCTCGACCCGATTGGGGGCATCCAGACAAGAGACCCAGTACTTC
cdr3_aa: CASTRLGASRQETQYF

d_call: .
clone_size: .
v_call: TRBV30
j_call: TRBJ1-1
cdr3_nt: TGTGCCTGGACACAGGGAATGAACACTGAAGCTTTCTTT
cdr3_aa: CAWTQGMNTEAFF

d_call: .
clone_size: .
v_call: TRBV19
j_call: TRBJ1-1
cdr3_nt: TGTGCCAGTAGTATCCGGCCAGGGGCCACTGAAGCTTTCTTT
cdr3_aa: CASSIRPGATEAFF

d_call: .
clone_size: .
v_call: TRBV4-2
j_call: TRBJ1-6
cdr3_nt: TGTGCCAGCAGCCAAGGTGGGCAGGGTAGTAATTCACCCCTCCACTTT
cdr3_aa: CASSQGGQGSNSPLHF

d_call: TRBD1
clone_size: few
v_call: TRBV5-1
j_call: TRBJ1-1
cdr3_nt: TGCGCCAGCAGCCAAGACAGGGCTACCACTGAAGCTTTCTTT
cdr3_aa: CASSQDRATTEAFF

d_call: .
clone_size: .
v_call: TRBV2
j_call: TRBJ1-2
cdr3_nt: TGTGCCAGCAGTGAGGCAGGCTACTATGGCTACACCTTC
cdr3_aa: CASSEAGYYGYTF

d_call: .
clone_size: .
v_call: TRBV2
j_call: TRBJ2-1
cdr3_nt: TGTGCCAGCCAGGGGAGCTCCAGGAACAATGAGCAGTTCTTC
cdr3_aa: CASQGSSRNNEQFF

d_call: TRBD2
clone_size: .
v_call: TRBV5-3
j_call: TRBJ2-1
cdr3_nt: TGTGCCAGAAGCCCAACCGGGACTAGCGGGAGTCGGCTTGAGTTCTTC
cdr3_aa: CARSPTGTSGSRLEFF

d_call: TRBD2
clone_size: .
v_call: TRBV6-4
j_call: TRBJ2-1
cdr3_nt: TGTGCCAGCAGTGCTGGGACTAGGGGGAATGAGCAGTTCTTC
cdr3_aa: CASSAGTRGNEQFF

d_call: .
clone_size: few
v_call: TRBV30
j_call: TRBJ2-7
cdr3_nt: TGTGCCTGGAGGATAACTAGCACCCACGAGCAGTACTTC
cdr3_aa: CAWRITSTHEQYF

d_call: TRBD1
clone_size: few
v_call: TRBV24-1
j_call: TRBJ2-3
cdr3_nt: TGTGCCACCAGTCGGGACAGGGAAACAGATACGCAGTATTTT
cdr3_aa: CATSRDRETDTQYF

d_call: TRBD1
clone_size: .
v_call: TRBV7-3
j_call: TRBJ2-3
cdr3_nt: TGTGCCAGCAGCGTGGGACAGGGGAGCACAGATACGCAGTATTTT
cdr3_aa: CASSVGQGSTDTQYF

d_call: .
clone_size: .
v_call: TRBV20-1
j_call: TRBJ1-5
cdr3_nt: TGCAGTGCTAGTCTCGCGGATCGCAATCAGCCCCAGCATTTT
cdr3_aa: CSASLADRNQPQHF

d_call: .
clone_size: .
v_call: TRBV7-2
j_call: TRBJ1-3
cdr3_nt: TGTGCCAGCAGCTTATCTCAGGTCTCCTCTGGAAACACCATATATTTT
cdr3_aa: CASSLSQVSSGNTIYF

d_call: TRBD1
clone_size: .
v_call: TRBV6-2/TRBV6-3
j_call: TRBJ2-1
cdr3_nt: TGTGCCAGCAGCGCCCGGGACAGGGGGTACAATGAGCAGTTCTTC
cdr3_aa: CASSARDRGYNEQFF

d_call: .
clone_size: few
v_call: TRBV5-5
j_call: TRBJ2-7
cdr3_nt: TGTGCCAGCAGCTTGTTGGGCAGGGCTGACCCCCCGGACGAGCAGTACTTC
cdr3_aa: CASSLLGRADPPDEQYF

d_call: TRBD1
clone_size: .
v_call: TRBV30
j_call: TRBJ2-7
cdr3_nt: TGTGCCTGGAGCCCTCTGCACATGCCCCTGACAGGGCTATACGAGCAGTACTTC
cdr3_aa: CAWSPLHMPLTGLYEQYF

d_call: TRBD1
clone_size: few
v_call: TRBV28
j_call: TRBJ1-6
cdr3_nt: TGTGCCAGCAGTTGGGGAAATAACAGGGGCGAGAGCTCCTATAATTCACCCCTCCACTTT
cdr3_aa: CASSWGNNRGESSYNSPLHF